This T cell receptor (beta chain) was observed in a study of radiotherapy plus CTLA-4 blockade in lung cancer. About the study: Patients showed objective responses in 15% to 20% of cases, and disease control was achieved by under 35%.

This table comes from immunoSEQ multiplex PCR, and its TCRdb copy is limited to in-frame clones, with some not included. The table has 90,000 to 100,000 clones, roughly 80% seen once. Focal radiation plus CTLA-4 blockade with ipilimumab was given to patients with chemo-refractory metastatic non-small-cell lung cancer. V was cut by 2 bases and J by 0 bases, with 4 bases left in between. Germline CDR1 is MDHEN and CDR2 is SYDVKM. This CDR3 has 13 residues. This chain joins TRBV28 and TRBJ1-2; no definite D call. Here the sequenced sample was peripheral blood, taken from a patient treated with radiotherapy plus ipilimumab. The TCR originated in a human donor with non-small cell lung cancer that progressed on radiotherapy plus ipilimumab. CDR3 amino acids: CASSLSSNYGYTF. In DNA, the CDR3 is TGTGCCAGCAGTTTAAGTTCTAACTATGGCTACACCTTC.